This TCR beta chain was identified during a study of T-cell memory formation after mild COVID-19. V lost 0 bases to trimming and J lost 8 bases, with 25 bases between them. CDR3 size: 18 residues. TCRdb reprocessed the 5' RACE reads with MiXCR, giving one entry per CDR3 protein. The sample contains some 600,000 distinct CDR3 sequences, roughly 17% of which appear only once. As for this clonotype: Its antigen is not identified.

General study findings and limits: Day 15 to 85 contracting clones showed balanced CD4/CD8; day 15 to 37 expanders favored CD4+. The authors did not confirm SARS-CoV-2 specificity of second-wave clones peaking day 37.

Sequencing was done on a sample of PBMCs or a T cell subset sorted from them (not recorded which). V gene TRBV12-3 or TRBV12-4 combines with J gene TRBJ1-1; no definite D call. This clonotype was sampled from an adult woman who had mild COVID-19 (a few samples of this study predate the infection). Cell type and time point are not known. The CDR3 coding sequence is TGTGCCAGCAGTTTAGCCCCTCTTTTAGGCCTCCCTTTCGAAGAAGCTTTCTTT. Encoded protein: CASSLAPLLGLPFEEAFF.